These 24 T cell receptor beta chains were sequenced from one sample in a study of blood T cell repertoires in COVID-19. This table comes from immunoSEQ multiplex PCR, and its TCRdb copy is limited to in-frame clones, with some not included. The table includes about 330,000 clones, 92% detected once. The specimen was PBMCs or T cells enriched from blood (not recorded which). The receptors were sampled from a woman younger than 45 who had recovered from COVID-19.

The CDR3, as DNA: TGTGCCAGCAGCTCCAGACAGGGGGCATTAGCTTTCTTT. Translated: CASSSRQGALAFF. The chain employs TRBV4-2 and TRBJ1-1; TRBD1 aligns across 10 bases. Germline CDR1 reads LGHNA; CDR2 reads YNFKEQ. After removal of 5 bases from V and 10 bases from J, the junction contained 7 bases not matched to a gene. The CDR3 consists of 13 residues.

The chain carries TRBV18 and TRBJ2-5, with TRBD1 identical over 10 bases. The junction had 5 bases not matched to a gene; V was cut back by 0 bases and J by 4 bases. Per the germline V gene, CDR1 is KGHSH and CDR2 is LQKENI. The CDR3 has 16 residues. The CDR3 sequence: CASSPPGQGTGETQYF. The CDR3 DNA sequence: TGTGCCAGCTCACCACCGGGACAGGGGACAGGAGAGACCCAGTACTTC.

This chain's CDR3 is CASSQDRVGGYTF. The CDR3 DNA is TGTGCCAGCAGCCAAGACAGGGTCGGTGGCTACACCTTC. This chain links TRBV7-8 with TRBJ1-2; 7 nucleotides line up with TRBD1. V trimming: 5 bases; J trimming: 7 bases; junction bases outside the gene matches: 7. The germline V gene encodes CDR1 SGHVS and CDR2 FQNEAQ. The CDR3 has 13 amino acids.

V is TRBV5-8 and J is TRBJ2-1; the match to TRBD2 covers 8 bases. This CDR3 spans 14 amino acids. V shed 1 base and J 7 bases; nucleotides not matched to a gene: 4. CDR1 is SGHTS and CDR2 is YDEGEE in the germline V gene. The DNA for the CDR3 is TGTGCCAGCAGCTTGCGACTAGCGCTTAATGAGCAGTTCTTC. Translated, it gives CASSLRLALNEQFF.

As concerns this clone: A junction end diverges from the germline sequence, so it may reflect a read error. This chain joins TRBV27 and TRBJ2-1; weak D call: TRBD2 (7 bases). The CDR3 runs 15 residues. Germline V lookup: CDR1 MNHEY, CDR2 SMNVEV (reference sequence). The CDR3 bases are TGTGCCAGCAGTCTCCGCGGGGGCTCCAACAATGAGCAGTTCTTC. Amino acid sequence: CASSLRGGSNNEQFF.

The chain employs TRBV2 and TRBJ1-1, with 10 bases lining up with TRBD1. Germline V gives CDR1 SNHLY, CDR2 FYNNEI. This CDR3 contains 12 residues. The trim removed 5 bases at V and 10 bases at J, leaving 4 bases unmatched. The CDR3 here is CASSMDRGTAFF. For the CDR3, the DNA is TGTGCCAGCAGTATGGACAGGGGGACAGCTTTCTTT.

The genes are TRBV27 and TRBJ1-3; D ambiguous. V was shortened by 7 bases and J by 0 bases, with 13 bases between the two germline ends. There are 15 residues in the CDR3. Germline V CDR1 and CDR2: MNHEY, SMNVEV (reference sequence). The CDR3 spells CASTHIGSSGNTIYF. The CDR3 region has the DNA TGTGCCAGCACCCATATAGGGAGCTCTGGAAACACCATATATTTT.

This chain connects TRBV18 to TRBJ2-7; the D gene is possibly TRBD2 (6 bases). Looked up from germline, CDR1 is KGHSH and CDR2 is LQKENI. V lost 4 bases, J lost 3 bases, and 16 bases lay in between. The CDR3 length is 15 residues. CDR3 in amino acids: CASSRSGDGSYEQYF. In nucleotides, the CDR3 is TGTGCCAGCTCACGAAGTGGGGACGGGAGCTACGAGCAGTACTTC.

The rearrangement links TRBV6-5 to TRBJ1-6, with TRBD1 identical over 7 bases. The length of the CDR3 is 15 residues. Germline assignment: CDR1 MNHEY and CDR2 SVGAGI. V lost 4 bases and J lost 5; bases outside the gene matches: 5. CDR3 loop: CASSLGGPDNSPLHF. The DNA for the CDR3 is TGTGCCAGCAGTTTAGGGGGCCCCGATAATTCACCCCTCCACTTT.

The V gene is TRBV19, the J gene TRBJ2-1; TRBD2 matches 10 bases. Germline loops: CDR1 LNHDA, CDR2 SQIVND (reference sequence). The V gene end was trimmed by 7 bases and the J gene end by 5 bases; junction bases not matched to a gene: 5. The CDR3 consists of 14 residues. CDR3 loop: CASKGTSAHNEQFF. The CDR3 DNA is TGTGCCAGTAAAGGGACTAGCGCCCACAATGAGCAGTTCTTC.

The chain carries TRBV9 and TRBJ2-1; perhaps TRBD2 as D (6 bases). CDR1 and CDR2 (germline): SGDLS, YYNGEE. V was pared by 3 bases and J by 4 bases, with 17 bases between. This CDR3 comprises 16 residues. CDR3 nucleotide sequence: TGTGCCAGCAGCGGAGCACTTTGGGGGAGGTACAATGAGCAGTTCTTC. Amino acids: CASSGALWGRYNEQFF. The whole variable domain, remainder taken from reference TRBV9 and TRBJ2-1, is DSGVTQTPKHLITATGQRVTLRCSPRSGDLSVYWYQQSLDQGLQFLIQYYNGEERAKGNILERFSAQQFPDLHSELNLSSLELGDSALYFCASSGALWGRYNEQFFGPGTRLTVL.

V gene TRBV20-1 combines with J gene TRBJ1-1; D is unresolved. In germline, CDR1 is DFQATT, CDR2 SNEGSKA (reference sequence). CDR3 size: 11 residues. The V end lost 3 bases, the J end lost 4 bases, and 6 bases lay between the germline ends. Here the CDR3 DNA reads TGCAGTGCTAGTAGCGTCACTGAAGCTTTCTTT. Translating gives CSASSVTEAFF.

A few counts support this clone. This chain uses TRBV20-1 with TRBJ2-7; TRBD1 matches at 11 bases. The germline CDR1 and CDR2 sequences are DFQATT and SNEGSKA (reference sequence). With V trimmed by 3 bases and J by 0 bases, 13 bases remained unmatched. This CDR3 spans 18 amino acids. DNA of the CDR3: TGCAGTGCTAGTAGCAAGAGGGGACAGGGGGTCCGCTCCTACGAGCAGTACTTC. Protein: CSASSKRGQGVRSYEQYF.

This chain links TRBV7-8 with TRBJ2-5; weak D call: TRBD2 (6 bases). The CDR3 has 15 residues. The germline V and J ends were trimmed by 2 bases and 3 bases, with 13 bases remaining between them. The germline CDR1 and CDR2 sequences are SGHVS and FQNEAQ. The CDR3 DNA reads TGTGCCAGCAGCTTAACTCCGGGGGTGGAAGAGACCCAGTACTTC. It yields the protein CASSLTPGVEETQYF.

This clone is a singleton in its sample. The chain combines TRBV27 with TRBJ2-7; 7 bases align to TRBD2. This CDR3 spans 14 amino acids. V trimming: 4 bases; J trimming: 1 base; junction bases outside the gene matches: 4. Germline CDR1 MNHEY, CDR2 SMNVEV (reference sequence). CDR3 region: CASSSGLGSYEQYF. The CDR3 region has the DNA TGTGCCAGCAGTTCAGGACTAGGATCCTACGAGCAGTACTTC.

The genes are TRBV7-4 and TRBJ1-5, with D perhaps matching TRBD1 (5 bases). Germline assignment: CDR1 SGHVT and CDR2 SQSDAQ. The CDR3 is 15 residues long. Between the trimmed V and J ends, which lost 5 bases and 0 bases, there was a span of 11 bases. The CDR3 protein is CASSRWTSSNQPQHF. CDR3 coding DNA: TGTGCCAGCAGCCGGTGGACATCTAGCAATCAGCCCCAGCATTTT.

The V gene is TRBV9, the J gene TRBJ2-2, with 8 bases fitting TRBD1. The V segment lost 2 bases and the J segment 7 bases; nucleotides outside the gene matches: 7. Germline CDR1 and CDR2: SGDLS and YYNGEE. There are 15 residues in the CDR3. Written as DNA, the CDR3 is TGTGCCAGCAGCGTCAGTCAGGGGGCTAGCGGGGAGCTGTTTTTT. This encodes CASSVSQGASGELFF.

The CDR3 DNA follows: TGTGCCACCCGGTCGCTAGCGGAGGGTGGTGAGCAGTTCTTC. Residues: CATRSLAEGGEQFF. The J gene is TRBJ2-1, the V gene TRBV11-2; 7 bases align to TRBD2. The trim removed 10 bases at V and 9 bases at J, leaving 15 bases unmatched. This CDR3 has 14 amino acids. Germline lookup yields CDR1 SGHAT and CDR2 FQNNGV.

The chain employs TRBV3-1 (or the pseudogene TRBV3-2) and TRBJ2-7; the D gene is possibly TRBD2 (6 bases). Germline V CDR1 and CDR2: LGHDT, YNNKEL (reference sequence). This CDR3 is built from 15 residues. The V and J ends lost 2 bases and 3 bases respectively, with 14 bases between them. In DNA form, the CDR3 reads TGTGCCAGCAGCCAACGGACGAGGAGGGACTACGAGCAGTACTTC. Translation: CASSQRTRRDYEQYF.

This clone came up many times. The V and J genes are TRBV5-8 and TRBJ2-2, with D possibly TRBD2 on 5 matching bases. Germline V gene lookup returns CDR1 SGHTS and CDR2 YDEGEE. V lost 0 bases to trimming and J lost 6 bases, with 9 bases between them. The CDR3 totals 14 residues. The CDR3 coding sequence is TGTGCCAGCAGCTTGGCTGGGAGTTCCGGGGAGCTGTTTTTT. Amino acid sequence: CASSLAGSSGELFF.

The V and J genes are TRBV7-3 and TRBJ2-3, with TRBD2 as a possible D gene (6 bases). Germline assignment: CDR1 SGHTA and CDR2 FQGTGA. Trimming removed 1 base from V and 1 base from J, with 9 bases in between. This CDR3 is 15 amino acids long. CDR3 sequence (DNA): TGTGCCAGCAGCTTAAGGTGGGGGGGCACAGATACGCAGTATTTT. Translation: CASSLRWGGTDTQYF.

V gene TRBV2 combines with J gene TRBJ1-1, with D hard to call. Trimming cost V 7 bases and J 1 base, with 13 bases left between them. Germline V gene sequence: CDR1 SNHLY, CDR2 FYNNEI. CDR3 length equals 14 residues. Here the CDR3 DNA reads TGTGCCAGCATGCCACAGACCTGGAACACTGAAGCTTTCTTT. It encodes CASMPQTWNTEAFF.

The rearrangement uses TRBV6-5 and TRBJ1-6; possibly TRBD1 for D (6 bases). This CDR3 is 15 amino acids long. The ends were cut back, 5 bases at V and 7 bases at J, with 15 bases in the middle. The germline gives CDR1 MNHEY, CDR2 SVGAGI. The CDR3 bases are TGTGCCAGCAGTAGAAACCAGGGGATCAATTCACCCCTCCACTTT. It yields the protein CASSRNQGINSPLHF.

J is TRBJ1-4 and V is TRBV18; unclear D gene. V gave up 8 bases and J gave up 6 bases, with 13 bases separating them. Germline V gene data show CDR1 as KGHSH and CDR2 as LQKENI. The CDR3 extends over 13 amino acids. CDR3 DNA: TGTGCCAGCAGAGGGCAATCCGATGAAAAACTGTTTTTT. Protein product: CASRGQSDEKLFF.